Listed below are T cell receptor beta chains from one sample, sequenced in a study of T cell changes during pregnancy in multiple sclerosis. TCRdb keeps only in-frame clones here, not all; method: immunoSEQ multiplex PCR. The data contain approximately 34,000 clones, 90% of them singletons. Material: CD8+ T cells from peripheral blood mononuclear cells, obtained after pregnancy. The receptors originated from a female donor with multiple sclerosis, enrolled in a pregnancy study. Each CDR3 is given without its conserved first and last residue. Clone size appears in some rows only: once, few, many, or a class for an expanded clone.

clone_size v_call cdr3_aa
many TRBV7-8 ASSFASGATDTQY
NA TRBV11-3 ASSLATSGGPTDTQY
NA TRBV12-5 ASGFQGDEQY
NA TRBV13 ASSKWALIYEQY
NA TRBV11-2 ASSLVGVTEAF
once TRBV27 ASSLSAGQGSQPQH
NA TRBV18 ASSPVGQDNRDLRQH
NA TRBV7-9 ASSLAYRGGLNGYT
NA TRBV6-6 ASTSGGVDGYT
NA TRBV9 ASSVADRATEAF
NA TRBV5-6 ASSLSGLGQF
NA TRBV9 ASSPGGADGYT
NA TRBV5-6 ASSLGAGLEKLF
NA TRBV4-3 ASSSTGDYQPQH
NA TRBV27 ASSPGGNQPQH
NA TRBV4-3 ASSQEWKPYEQY
NA TRBV13 ASSLGLDNYGYT
NA TRBV5-6 ASSLEGLAAYNEQF
few TRBV6-5 ASAQLAGYQETQY
NA TRBV20-1 SAASAGELF
NA TRBV6-5 ASSLRQGGYNEQF
NA TRBV11-2 ASSLRSNYEQY
NA TRBV28 ASSLFLAKGLEQY
NA TRBV19 ATRDSNQPQH
NA TRBV7-2 ASSYRGGTEAF
NA TRBV9 ASSVWASTEDGYT
once TRBV5-3 ARSLTLAGRNEQF
NA TRBV2 ASSEYAGGGSPLH
NA TRBV19 ASSIGETGSTEQY
NA TRBV29-1 SVAPGQGFGYT
NA TRBV5-5 ASTPDPGGPPYGYT
NA TRBV19 ASSIDSGTTSNQPQH
medium-sized TRBV19 ASSIGEGYEQY
NA TRBV29-1 SVPLGSGGGEKLF
NA TRBV6-5 ASSPAGDGANVLT
NA TRBV19 ASSIGGGFGQY
NA TRBV9 ASSAGQQTQETQY
NA TRBV5-8 ASSLVIGATYEKLF
NA TRBV5-8 ASSLAGQGADTQY
once TRBV2 ASSLSGGLSNEQF
NA TRBV11-2 ASSLALMGGYNEQF
medium-sized TRBV4-3 ASSQDGSSGANVLT
NA TRBV11-2 ASSLGVGEKKNIQY
NA TRBV4-2 ASSPPNGSSSYEQY
NA TRBV2 ASSGGDKYNEQF
NA TRBV2 ASSYRDRYNEQF